Below, 15 T cell receptor beta chains from the same sample are listed, as sequenced in a study of blood T cell repertoires in COVID-19. Only in-frame clones appear in the TCRdb table, and some are missing; sequencing was by immunoSEQ multiplex PCR. This repertoire shows 70,000 to 80,000 clones, 85% found once; its top ten account for 35% to 40%. Sample: peripheral blood. These receptors came from an elderly woman with active or convalescent COVID-19.

This clone has only a few counts. The genes are TRBV9 and TRBJ1-3; tentative D call: TRBD1 (5 bases). The V end lost 2 bases, the J end lost 1 base, and 13 bases lay between the germline ends. The germline V gene has CDR1 SGDLS and CDR2 YYNGEE. This CDR3 contains 16 residues. The CDR3 spells CASSVGPQGSGNTIYF. The DNA for the CDR3 is TGTGCCAGCAGCGTTGGGCCCCAGGGATCTGGAAACACCATATATTTT.

The chain joins TRBV11-3 to TRBJ2-2; no definite D call. V lost 1 base and J lost 0, with 6 bases in between. From germline, CDR1 is SGHNT and CDR2 YENEEA. CDR3 length: 15 residues. CDR3 amino acids: CASSLGVTNTGELFF. The CDR3 bases are TGTGCCAGCAGCTTAGGAGTAACGAACACCGGGGAGCTGTTTTTT.

The chain combines TRBV7-8 with TRBJ1-1; TRBD1 agrees at 8 bases. The V gene's germline CDR1 is SGHVS and CDR2 FQNEAQ. V gave up 5 bases and J gave up 9 bases; unmatched junction bases: 5. CDR3 length equals 12 residues. The CDR3 here is CASSQGAGQAFF. DNA of the CDR3: TGTGCCAGCAGCCAGGGGGCAGGGCAAGCTTTCTTT.

The chain employs TRBV11-2 and TRBJ2-3; D is ambiguous. From germline, CDR1 is SGHAT and CDR2 FQNNGV. The CDR3 has 12 amino acids. Between the trimmed V and J ends, which lost 5 bases and 4 bases, there was a span of 7 bases. CDR3 sequence reads: CASSVGPDTQYF. The CDR3 region has the DNA TGTGCCAGCAGCGTTGGGCCAGATACGCAGTATTTT.

V usage is TRBV25-1 and J usage is TRBJ1-1, with 7 bases matching TRBD1. The germline V gene encodes CDR1 MGHDK and CDR2 SYGVNS. CDR3 length equals 14 residues. After removal of 8 bases from V and 4 bases from J, the junction contained 10 bases not matched to a gene. For the CDR3, the DNA is TGTGCCAGCCTCCAGACAGGGTACGGCACTGAAGCTTTCTTT. Its protein is CASLQTGYGTEAFF.

The chain links TRBV6-5 to TRBJ2-5; 7 bases map to TRBD2. J gave up 5 bases and V 8 bases, and 8 bases lay outside the gene matches. The CDR3 is 13 amino acids. Germline values: CDR1 MNHEY, CDR2 SVGAGI. The CDR3 sequence: CASRAGPGETQYF. The CDR3 DNA reads as TGTGCCAGCCGAGCGGGGCCGGGGGAGACCCAGTACTTC.

The V gene is TRBV19, the J gene TRBJ1-5, with D unresolved. Germline CDR1 is LNHDA and CDR2 is SQIVND (reference sequence). Trimming stripped 2 bases from V and 1 base from J, with 9 bases between. This CDR3 comprises 15 residues. In DNA form, the CDR3 reads TGTGCCAGTAGTATATCCCCTCTCAGCAATCAGCCCCAGCATTTT. It yields the protein CASSISPLSNQPQHF.

This chain links TRBV18 with TRBJ1-6; 7 nucleotides line up with TRBD1. J lost 9 bases, V lost 3 bases, and 5 bases had no gene match. The CDR3 is made up of 14 amino acids. CDR1 is KGHSH, CDR2 LQKENI, per germline. In DNA, the CDR3 is TGTGCCAGCTCACCCTCAGGGGGGAGTTCACCCCTCCACTTT. Residues: CASSPSGGSSPLHF. Drawing the rest from reference TRBV18 and TRBJ1-6, the complete variable domain is NAGVMQNPRHLVRRRGQEARLRCSPMKGHSHVYWYRQLPEEGLKFMVYLQKENIIDESGMPKERFSAEFPKEGPSILRIQQVVRGDSAAYFCASSPSGGSSPLHFGNGTRLTVT.

This chain links TRBV27 with TRBJ1-4, with D possibly TRBD1 on 5 matching bases. The CDR3 covers 15 residues. Germline V gene lookup returns CDR1 MNHEY and CDR2 SMNVEV (reference sequence). Trimming took 10 bases from V and 0 from J, leaving 15 bases between them. This CDR3 reads CATARQTTTNEKLFF. The CDR3 nucleotides read TGTGCCACCGCTCGACAGACCACAACTAATGAAAAACTGTTTTTT.

The rearrangement links TRBV5-8 to TRBJ1-5; 8 bases are a match to TRBD1. Germline CDR1 and CDR2: SGHTS and YDEGEE. The CDR3 extends over 14 amino acids. With 6 bases clipped from V and 6 bases from J, the junction kept 8 bases outside the gene matches. The CDR3 nucleotides read TGTGCCAGCAACTACCAGGGGGCGGGTCAGCCCCAGCATTTT. Its protein is CASNYQGAGQPQHF.

This clone was picked up a small number of times. This chain uses TRBV30 with TRBJ1-1; D is ambiguous. The CDR3 has 14 amino acids. With 2 bases removed from V and 1 base from J, the gap between germline ends came to 11 bases. Per germline, CDR1 GTSNPN and CDR2 SVGIG (reference sequence). This CDR3 reads CAWSPLGRNTEAFF. CDR3 DNA: TGTGCCTGGAGTCCCCTTGGGAGGAACACTGAAGCTTTCTTT.

The rearrangement joins TRBV7-2 to TRBJ2-7; D uncertain. Looked up from germline, CDR1 is SGHTA and CDR2 is FQGNSA. The CDR3 is made up of 12 amino acids. Trimming shortened V by 2 bases and J by 4 bases, and 6 bases separated the two germline ends. The CDR3 nucleotides are TGTGCCAGCAGCTTAATCCCTTACGAGCAGTACTTC. Residues: CASSLIPYEQYF.

This clone was detected once. One end of the junction varies from germline; a read error may be responsible. The chain joins TRBV19 to TRBJ1-2; no definite D call. CDR3 length equals 18 residues. From germline, CDR1 is LNHDA and CDR2 SQIVND (reference sequence). CDR3 coding DNA: TGTGCCAGCAGTATATCTCCAGACATCATCGTAGCTAACTATGGCTACACCTTC. Protein: CASSISPDIIVANYGYTF.

Concerning this clone itself: This CDR3 is also generated by other DNA sequences in the sample. V is TRBV6-5 and J is TRBJ2-7; D unclear. CDR3 length equals 14 residues. V gave up 0 bases and J gave up 1 base, with 7 bases separating them. Per the germline V gene, CDR1 is MNHEY and CDR2 is SVGAGI. DNA for the CDR3: TGTGCCAGCAGTTACTCCCCCGGTTCCTACGAGCAGTACTTC. Amino acids: CASSYSPGSYEQYF.

In its sample, this clone was seen once. Mismatch with germline at one junction end may stem from a read error. V is TRBV19 and J is TRBJ2-7; a weak D match, TRBD2 (6 bases). The CDR3 has 10 amino acids. Per the germline V gene, CDR1 is LNHDA and CDR2 is SQIVND (reference sequence). CDR3 sequence: CASSQRDSQF. CDR3 in DNA: TGTGCCAGTAGCCAGAGGGACTCGCAGTTC. Filled out from reference TRBV19 and TRBJ2-7, the complete variable domain reads DGGITQSPKYLFRKEGQNVTLSCEQNLNHDAMYWYRQDPGQGLRLIYYSQIVNDFQKGDIAEGYSVSREKKESFPLTVTSAQKNPTAFYLCASSQRDSQFGPGTRLTVT.